This T cell receptor beta chain was found in a study of T cell changes during pregnancy in multiple sclerosis (dated by TCRdb to between 2018 and 2020). Broadly, across the study: Changes in the T cell repertoire over the course of pregnancy were examined in this study in women with multiple sclerosis.

This clone was observed a single time. The antigen it binds to is not known. Qualities for individual bases were not recorded, and no much larger clone is one base off. The library came from the immunoSEQ multiplex PCR assay. TCRdb carries this immuneACCESS record with in-frame sequences only. Its versions omit some clonotypes, under half of them owing to an unresolved V gene in the studies checked, with the rest unexplained. A total of roughly 40,000 clones appear in this sample, around 94% of them only once. The top ten constitute approximately 0.79% of the sample. This material consisted of CD4+ T cells from peripheral blood mononuclear cells, taken before pregnancy. The origin of this receptor is a female donor with multiple sclerosis, enrolled in a pregnancy study.

The bases read TGTGCCAGCAGCACCCCGGGACAGGGACTGTTTGACGAAGCTTTCTTT. This codes for CASSTPGQGLFDEAFF. The chain uses TRBV5-4 and TRBJ1-1; a stretch of 9 junction bases matches TRBD1. Here V drops 4 bases and J drops 8 bases, and the junction holds 15 bases not matched to any gene. In the germline V gene (reference sequence), CDR1 corresponds to SGHNT and CDR2 to YYREEE. Including cysteine and phenylalanine, the CDR3 has 16 amino acids. Left in the record is the CDR3 DNA by itself, 48 bases read in frame from the first base. Here the CDR3 is joined to the reference TRBV5-4 and TRBJ1-1 genes, and the full variable domain is: ETGVTQSPTHLIKTRGQQVTLRCSSQSGHNTVSWYQQALGQGPQFIFQYYREEENGRGNFPPRFSGLQFPNYSSELNVNALELDDSALYLCASSTPGQGLFDEAFFGQGTRLTVV.